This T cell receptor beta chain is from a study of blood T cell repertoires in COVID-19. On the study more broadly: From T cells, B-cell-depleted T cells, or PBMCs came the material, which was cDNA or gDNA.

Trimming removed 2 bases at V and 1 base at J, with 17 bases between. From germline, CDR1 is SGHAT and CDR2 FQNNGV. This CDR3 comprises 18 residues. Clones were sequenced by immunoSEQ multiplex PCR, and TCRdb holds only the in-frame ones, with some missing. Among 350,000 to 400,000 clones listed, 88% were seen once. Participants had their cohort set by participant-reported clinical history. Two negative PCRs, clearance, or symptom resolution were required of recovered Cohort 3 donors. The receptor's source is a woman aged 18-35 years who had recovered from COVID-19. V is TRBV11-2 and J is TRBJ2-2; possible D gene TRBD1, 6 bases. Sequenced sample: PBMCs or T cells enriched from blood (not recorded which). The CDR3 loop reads CASSLPTSGALNTGELFF. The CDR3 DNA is TGTGCCAGCAGCTTACCGACCTCAGGGGCCCTGAACACCGGGGAGCTGTTTTTT.